Each of the 27 T cell receptor beta chains below was sequenced from the same sample in a study of cytomegalovirus exposure and HLA in healthy donors. PCR employed 60 Vbeta and 13 Jbeta primers. Data came from immunoSEQ multiplex PCR; TCRdb stores just in-frame clones and leaves some out. The sample holds roughly 150,000 clones, around 75% seen once. Sample: PBMCs. These receptors were taken from a young man in good health and CMV-seronegative.

This clone showed up just once. The V and J genes are TRBV11-2 and TRBJ2-7, with 11 nucleotides matching TRBD2. J gave up 7 bases and V 6 bases, and 11 bases lay outside the gene matches. The germline CDR1 and CDR2 sequences are SGHAT and FQNNGV. The CDR3 loop spans 15 amino acids. In DNA form, the CDR3 reads TGTGCCAGCAGTACCTATAGCGGGAGGGCACAAGAGCAGTACTTC. Protein sequence: CASSTYSGRAQEQYF.

This clone came up a few times. The chain uses TRBV27 and TRBJ1-1; no clear D gene. Germline V gives CDR1 MNHEY, CDR2 SMNVEV (reference sequence). The CDR3 covers 14 residues. Trimming took 0 bases from V and 1 from J, leaving 6 bases between them. The CDR3 DNA is TGTGCCAGCAGTTTATCGATCGGGAACACTGAAGCTTTCTTT. This encodes CASSLSIGNTEAFF.

This clone appeared once. The rearrangement links TRBV19 to TRBJ1-2; no reliable D call. V was shortened by 10 bases and J by 6 bases, with 15 bases between the two germline ends. CDR1 and CDR2 (germline): LNHDA, SQIVND (reference sequence). The CDR3 is made up of 12 amino acids. CDR3 amino acids: CATHSLRDGYTF. DNA of the CDR3: TGTGCCACCCACAGCCTCCGTGATGGCTACACCTTC.

This chain links TRBV10-1 with TRBJ1-4; 7 nucleotides agree with TRBD1. The CDR3 runs to 15 residues. In germline, CDR1 is WNHNN, CDR2 SYGVQD (reference sequence). V lost 6 bases and J lost 0; bases outside the gene matches: 4. The CDR3 DNA follows: TGCGCCAGCAGCCGAGGACAGGCAACTAATGAAAAACTGTTTTTT. Protein: CASSRGQATNEKLFF.

The chain recombines TRBV5-1 with TRBJ2-2; no firm D call. This CDR3 comprises 12 residues. Trimming took 0 bases from V and 11 from J, leaving 8 bases between them. From germline, CDR1 is SGHRS and CDR2 YFSETQ. CDR3 coding DNA: TGCGCCAGCAGCTTGGCCAGCGTCGAGCTGTTTTTT. As protein: CASSLASVELFF.

This chain connects TRBV30 to TRBJ1-2; D not resolved. Looked up from germline, CDR1 is GTSNPN and CDR2 is SVGIG (reference sequence). The V end lost 2 bases, the J end lost 5 bases, and 6 bases lay between the germline ends. The CDR3 runs 11 residues. CDR3 sequence reads: CAWSTEYGYTF. As DNA, the CDR3 is TGTGCCTGGAGTACAGAGTATGGCTACACCTTC.

The chain recombines TRBV19 with TRBJ2-1, with D uncertain. From germline, CDR1 is LNHDA and CDR2 SQIVND (reference sequence). The CDR3 covers 15 residues. V lost 7 bases to trimming and J lost 7 bases, with 20 bases between them. The CDR3 DNA reads TGTGCCAGTACCTCCATAGCTGACGGAAAAAATGAGCAGTTCTTC. It encodes CASTSIADGKNEQFF.

The genes are TRBV5-4 and TRBJ1-1; the D is unclear. There are 14 residues in the CDR3. Looked up from germline, CDR1 is SGHNT and CDR2 is YYREEE (reference sequence). V lost 3 bases, J lost 12 bases, and 21 bases lay in between. The CDR3 DNA reads TGTGCCAGCAGCTCCCGTGAGGGAGGATCGTGGACTTTCTTT. Translating it yields CASSSREGGSWTFF.

The V gene is TRBV6-6, the J gene TRBJ2-7, with D maybe TRBD2 (5 bases). Germline CDR1 MNHNY, CDR2 SVGAGI (reference sequence). Trimming cost V 2 bases and J 6 bases, with 8 bases left between them. The CDR3 loop spans 12 amino acids. This CDR3 is CASSYRGSEQYF. CDR3 DNA: TGTGCCAGCAGTTACAGAGGGAGCGAGCAGTACTTC.

The chain combines TRBV6-5 with TRBJ1-5; 8 bases match TRBD1. The V gene end was trimmed by 6 bases and the J gene end by 6 bases; junction bases not matched to a gene: 7. Germline loops: CDR1 MNHEY, CDR2 SVGAGI. The CDR3 sequence is 14 residues long. The DNA for the CDR3 is TGTGCCAGCAGGACCACAGGGGGTAGTCAGCCCCAGCATTTT. This sequence encodes CASRTTGGSQPQHF.

The chain links TRBV6-1 to TRBJ2-5; 11 bases agree with TRBD2. The DNA end lines up better with TRBJ2-7; the J call may be wrong. The CDR3 consists of 15 residues. The germline V gene has CDR1 MNHNS and CDR2 SASEGT. The CDR3 region is CASSRTSGPSYEQYF. DNA for the CDR3: TGTGCCAGCAGCCGGACTAGCGGGCCCAGCTACGAGCAGTACTTC.

The rearrangement uses TRBV6-5 and TRBJ2-5; D is uncertain. The assigned J gene may be wrong: the sequence end matches TRBJ2-7 better. Germline V gives CDR1 MNHEY, CDR2 SVGAGI. This CDR3 is 14 amino acids long. DNA for the CDR3: TGTGCCAGCAGCTCCGGGTCCGGGTTCGGCGAGCAGTACTTC. Protein product: CASSSGSGFGEQYF.

The rearrangement joins TRBV4-3 to TRBJ2-2; unclear D gene. Germline V lookup: CDR1 LGHNA, CDR2 YSLEER. The CDR3 is made up of 16 amino acids. The V and J ends lost 3 bases and 4 bases respectively, with 15 bases between them. CDR3 region: CASSQAAAALTGELFF. DNA of the CDR3: TGCGCCAGCAGCCAGGCCGCGGCAGCCCTCACCGGGGAGCTGTTTTTT.

The chain employs TRBV9 and TRBJ2-3, with TRBD1 matching 10 bases. J lost 5 bases, V lost 3 bases, and 9 bases had no gene match. Germline CDR1 is SGDLS and CDR2 is YYNGEE. This CDR3 is 16 amino acids long. The CDR3 DNA sequence: TGTGCCAGCAGCGGACAGGGGGCCCTAGCGGGAGATACGCAGTATTTT. The encoded protein is CASSGQGALAGDTQYF.

This clone was observed a handful of times. J is TRBJ2-6 and V is TRBV2, with TRBD1 matching 8 bases. CDR1 is SNHLY, CDR2 FYNNEI, per germline. The CDR3 is 17 residues long. V was clipped by 4 bases and J by 0 bases; unmatched bases: 5. CDR3 amino acids: CASSGRDRSSGANVLTF. CDR3 nucleotides: TGTGCCAGCAGTGGCCGGGACAGGAGCTCTGGGGCCAACGTCCTGACTTTC.

This clone was seen only a few times. The rearrangement uses TRBV9 and TRBJ1-1, with D maybe TRBD1 (5 bases). Germline lookup yields CDR1 SGDLS and CDR2 YYNGEE. Trimming took 3 bases from V and 0 from J, leaving 18 bases between them. This CDR3 is 17 amino acids long. CDR3 residues: CASSAEWGDFMNTEAFF. The CDR3 DNA reads TGTGCCAGCAGCGCAGAATGGGGGGACTTCATGAACACTGAAGCTTTCTTT.

The chain links TRBV18 to TRBJ2-1; weak D call: TRBD1 (5 bases). Looked up from germline, CDR1 is KGHSH and CDR2 is LQKENI. This CDR3 is built from 14 residues. The V end lost 8 bases, the J end lost 5 bases, and 16 bases lay between the germline ends. The CDR3 region is CASKPRAGDNEQFF. The CDR3 DNA reads as TGTGCCAGCAAGCCCAGGGCTGGCGACAATGAGCAGTTCTTC.

This chain joins TRBV7-9 and TRBJ2-7; possibly TRBD1 for D (5 bases). In germline, CDR1 is SEHNR, CDR2 FQNEAQ (reference sequence). This CDR3 comprises 15 residues. Trimming removed 1 base at V and 4 bases at J, with 14 bases between. Here the CDR3 reads CASSLDRYRGYEQYF. The CDR3 DNA follows: TGTGCCAGCAGCTTAGACAGGTATAGAGGTTACGAGCAGTACTTC.

The rearrangement uses TRBV27 and TRBJ1-1; TRBD1 matches 7 bases. This CDR3 comprises 14 residues. Germline lookup yields CDR1 MNHEY and CDR2 SMNVEV (reference sequence). V lost 3 bases and J lost 1; bases outside the gene matches: 2. The CDR3 loop is CASSFTGENTEAFF. For the CDR3, the DNA is TGTGCCAGCAGTTTCACAGGGGAGAACACTGAAGCTTTCTTT.

This clone occurred once. The V and J genes are TRBV25-1 and TRBJ1-1; a weak D match, TRBD1 (6 bases). The germline V and J ends were trimmed by 3 bases and 1 base, with 15 bases remaining between them. CDR1 and CDR2 from the germline V gene are MGHDK and SYGVNS. There are 16 residues in the CDR3. The CDR3 DNA reads TGTGCCAGCAGTGATGGTGTAGGGACACCGAACACTGAAGCTTTCTTT. Amino acid sequence: CASSDGVGTPNTEAFF.

The CDR3 nucleotides are TGCGCCAGCGGCGCGGGGTGGGAGACCCAGTACTTC. It codes for CASGAGWETQYF. The chain carries TRBV5-1 and TRBJ2-5; D is perhaps TRBD2 (6 bases). V was cut by 7 bases and J by 5 bases, with 12 bases left in between. The CDR3 totals 12 residues. Germline CDR1 is SGHRS and CDR2 is YFSETQ.

The chain is built from TRBV5-1 and TRBJ1-1; D not resolved. This CDR3 spans 13 amino acids. Germline-derived CDR1 and CDR2 are SGHRS and YFSETQ. V dropped 7 bases and J dropped 1 base, with 11 bases sitting between them. CDR3: CASRELENTEAFF. The CDR3 DNA is TGCGCCAGCCGGGAGCTGGAGAACACTGAAGCTTTCTTT.

The count of this clone is one. The V and J genes are TRBV6-1 and TRBJ1-1; D is unclear. Trimming removed 8 bases from V and 2 bases from J, with 18 bases in between. Germline assignment: CDR1 MNHNS and CDR2 SASEGT. The CDR3 sequence is 15 residues long. CDR3 nucleotides: TGTGCCAGCCATGGAGGCAGGCCCTCAAACACTGAAGCTTTCTTT. Protein product: CASHGGRPSNTEAFF.

This sequence joins TRBV28 and TRBJ1-2; no clear D gene. The germline V gene encodes CDR1 MDHEN and CDR2 SYDVKM. The V gene lost 4 bases and the J gene lost 13 bases, with 19 bases spanning the gap. The CDR3 totals 13 residues. As DNA, the CDR3 is TGTGCCAGCAGTTCCAACCGGCCAAACGACTGCACCTTC. Its protein product is CASSSNRPNDCTF.

CDR3 protein: CASSFHRLDQPQHF. The CDR3 DNA is TGTGCCAGCAGTTTCCACAGGTTGGATCAGCCCCAGCATTTT. The chain has TRBV28 and TRBJ1-5; TRBD1 might be the D (5 bases). The CDR3 length is 14 residues. The V and J ends lost 3 bases and 5 bases respectively, with 11 bases between them. Germline V gives CDR1 MDHEN, CDR2 SYDVKM.

This chain connects TRBV9 to TRBJ2-5; the match to TRBD2 covers 9 bases. Germline-derived CDR1 and CDR2 are SGDLS and YYNGEE. The CDR3 totals 15 residues. The J segment lost 0 bases and the V segment lost 6 bases, leaving 6 bases of the junction unmatched. CDR3 in DNA: TGTGCCAGCACCCGGACTAGCGCTAACCAAGAGACCCAGTACTTC. It is translated as CASTRTSANQETQYF.

This chain joins TRBV28 and TRBJ2-1; D is possibly TRBD2 (6 bases). Germline assignment: CDR1 MDHEN and CDR2 SYDVKM. V was shortened by 2 bases and J by 9 bases, with 17 bases between the two germline ends. The CDR3 length is 15 residues. For the CDR3, the DNA is TGTGCCAGCAGTTTACCGGGAGATTGGGGTGGTGAGCAGTTCTTC. Translation gives CASSLPGDWGGEQFF.